This T cell receptor beta chain was captured by sequencing in a study of cytomegalovirus exposure and HLA in healthy donors. Study-wide points: What was likely a sequencing artifact was a cluster of highly shared sequence variants. Listed as cytomegalovirus-associated were roughly 180 TCR beta chains. Segments of the TCR beta V type were, in most cases, productive about 87% or about 30% of the time in an earlier analysis.

As concerns this clone: Its antigen is unknown.

The CDR3 totals 13 residues. V was cut by 7 bases and J by 4 bases, with 13 bases left in between. The germline V gene has CDR1 MNHNY and CDR2 SVGAGI (reference sequence). PCR employed 60 Vbeta and 13 Jbeta primers. Repertoires were generated with immunoSEQ multiplex PCR, while TCRdb's copy carries only in-frame clones and drops some. Among 50,000 to 65,000 clones listed, over 70% were seen once. The source material was PBMCs. The chain recombines TRBV6-6 with TRBJ1-2; D is perhaps TRBD1 (5 bases). The sequence was obtained from a man aged 50 or older in good health and CMV-seropositive. The CDR3 spells CASTSGGIYGYTF. The CDR3 DNA reads TGTGCCAGCACTTCGGGGGGGATCTATGGCTACACCTTC.